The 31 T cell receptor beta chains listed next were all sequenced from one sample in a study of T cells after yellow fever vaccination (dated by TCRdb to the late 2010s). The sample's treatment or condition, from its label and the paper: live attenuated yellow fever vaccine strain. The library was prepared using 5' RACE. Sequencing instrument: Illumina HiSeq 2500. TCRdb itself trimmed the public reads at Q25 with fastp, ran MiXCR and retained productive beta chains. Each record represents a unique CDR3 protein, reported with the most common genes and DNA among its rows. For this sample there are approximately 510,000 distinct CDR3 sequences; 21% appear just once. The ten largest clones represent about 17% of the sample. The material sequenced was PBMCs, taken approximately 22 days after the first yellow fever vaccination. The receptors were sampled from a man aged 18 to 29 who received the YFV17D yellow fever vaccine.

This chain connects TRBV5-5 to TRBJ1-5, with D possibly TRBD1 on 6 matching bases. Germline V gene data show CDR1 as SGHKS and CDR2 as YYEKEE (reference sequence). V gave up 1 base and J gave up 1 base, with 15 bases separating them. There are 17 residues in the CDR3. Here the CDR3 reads CASSLMTGRVSNQPQHF. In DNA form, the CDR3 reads TGTGCCAGCAGCTTGATGACAGGACGGGTGAGCAATCAGCCCCAGCATTTT.

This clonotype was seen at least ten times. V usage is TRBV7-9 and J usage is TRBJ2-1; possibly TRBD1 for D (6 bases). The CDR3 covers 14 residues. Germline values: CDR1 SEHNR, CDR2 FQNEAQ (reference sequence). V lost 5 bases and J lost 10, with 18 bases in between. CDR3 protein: CASSPSKGVGEQFF. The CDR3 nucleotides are TGTGCCAGCAGCCCAAGCAAGGGGGTTGGCGAGCAGTTCTTC.

CDR3 amino acids: CASSRRAGRSLETQYF. CDR3 nucleotide sequence: TGTGCCAGCAGCCGACGGGCGGGCCGCAGTTTAGAGACCCAGTACTTC. This chain joins TRBV3-1 and TRBJ2-5, with a possible D match to TRBD2 (5 bases). Germline lookup yields CDR1 LGHDT and CDR2 YNNKEL (reference sequence). The CDR3 has 16 residues. V was pared by 4 bases and J by 4 bases, with 19 bases between.

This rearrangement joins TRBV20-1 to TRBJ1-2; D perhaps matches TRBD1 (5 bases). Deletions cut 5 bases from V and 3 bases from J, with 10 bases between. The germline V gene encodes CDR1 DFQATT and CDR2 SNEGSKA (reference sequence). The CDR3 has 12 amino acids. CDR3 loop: CSAGRDDYGYTF. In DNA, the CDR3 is TGCAGTGCTGGACGGGACGACTATGGCTACACCTTC.

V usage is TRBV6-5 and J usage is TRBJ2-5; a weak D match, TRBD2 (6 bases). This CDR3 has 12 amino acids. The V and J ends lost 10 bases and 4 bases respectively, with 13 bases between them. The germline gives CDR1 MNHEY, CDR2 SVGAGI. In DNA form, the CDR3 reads TGTGCCACCCGAGTGGGGGGAGAGACCCAGTACTTC. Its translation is CATRVGGETQYF.

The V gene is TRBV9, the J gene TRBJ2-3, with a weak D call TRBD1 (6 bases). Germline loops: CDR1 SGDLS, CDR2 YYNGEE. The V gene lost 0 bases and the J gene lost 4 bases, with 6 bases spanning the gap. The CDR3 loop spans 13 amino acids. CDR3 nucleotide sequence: TGTGCCAGCAGCGTAGAGGGGGCAGATACGCAGTATTTT. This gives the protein CASSVEGADTQYF.

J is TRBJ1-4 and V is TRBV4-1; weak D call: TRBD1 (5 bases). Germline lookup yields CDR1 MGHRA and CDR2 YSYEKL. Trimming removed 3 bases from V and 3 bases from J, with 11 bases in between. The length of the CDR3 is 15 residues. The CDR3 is CASSQWAGSNEKLFF. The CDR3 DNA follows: TGCGCCAGCAGCCAGTGGGCAGGGTCTAATGAAAAACTGTTTTTT.

CDR3 nucleotides: TGTGCCAGCAGCCCCAGGGGGAGGGCGGACTATGGCTACACCTTC. It is translated as CASSPRGRADYGYTF. The gene calls are TRBV9 and TRBJ1-2; 7 nucleotides match TRBD1. The V gene's germline CDR1 is SGDLS and CDR2 YYNGEE. The CDR3 consists of 15 residues. V was pared by 4 bases and J by 3 bases, with 9 bases of the junction left unmatched.

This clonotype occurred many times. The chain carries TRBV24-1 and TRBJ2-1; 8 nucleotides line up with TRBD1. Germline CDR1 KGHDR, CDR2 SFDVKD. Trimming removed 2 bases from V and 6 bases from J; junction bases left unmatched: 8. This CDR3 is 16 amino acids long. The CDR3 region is CATSDSRQGASNEQFF. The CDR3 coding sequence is TGTGCCACCAGTGATTCGAGGCAGGGGGCAAGCAATGAGCAGTTCTTC.

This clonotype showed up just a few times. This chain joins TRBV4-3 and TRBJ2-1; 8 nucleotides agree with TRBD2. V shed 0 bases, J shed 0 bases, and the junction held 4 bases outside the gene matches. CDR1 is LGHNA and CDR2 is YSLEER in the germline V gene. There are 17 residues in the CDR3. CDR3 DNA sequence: TGCGCCAGCAGCCAAGATCTACTAGCGGCCTCCTACAATGAGCAGTTCTTC. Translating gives CASSQDLLAASYNEQFF.

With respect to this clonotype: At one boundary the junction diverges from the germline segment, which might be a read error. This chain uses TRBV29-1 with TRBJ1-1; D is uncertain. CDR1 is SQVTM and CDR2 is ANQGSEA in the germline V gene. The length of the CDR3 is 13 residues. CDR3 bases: TGCAGCGCTGAAGGTGGGTGGGGATCTGAAGCTTTCTTT. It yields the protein CSAEGGWGSEAFF. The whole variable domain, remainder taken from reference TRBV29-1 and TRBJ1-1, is SAVISQKPSRDICQRGTSLTIQCQVDSQVTMMFWYRQQPGQSLTLIATANQGSEATYESGFVIDKFPISRPNLTFSTLTVSNMSPEDSSIYLCSAEGGWGSEAFFGQGTRLTVV.

The CDR3 reads CASSARTAMNTEAFF. CDR3 nucleotide sequence: TGTGCCAGCAGCGCACGGACAGCCATGAACACTGAAGCTTTCTTT. This sequence joins TRBV7-9 and TRBJ1-1; D perhaps matches TRBD1 (6 bases). Germline CDR1 and CDR2: SEHNR and FQNEAQ (reference sequence). Trimming left V 5 bases short and J 0 bases short, with 13 bases between. The CDR3 covers 15 residues. Looking up the rest from reference TRBV7-9 and TRBJ1-1 gives the full variable domain: DTGVSQNPRHKITKRGQNVTFRCDPISEHNRLYWYRQTLGQGPEFLTYFQNEAQLEKSRLLSDRFSAERPKGSFSTLEIQRTEQGDSAMYLCASSARTAMNTEAFFGQGTRLTVV.

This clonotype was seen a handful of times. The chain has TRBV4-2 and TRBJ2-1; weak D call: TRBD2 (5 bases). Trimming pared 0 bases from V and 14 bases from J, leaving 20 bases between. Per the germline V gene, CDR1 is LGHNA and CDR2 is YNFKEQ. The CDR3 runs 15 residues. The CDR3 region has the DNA TGTGCCAGCAGCCAAGATAGGAAAAGGAGCTCGAGGGAGTTCTTC. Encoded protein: CASSQDRKRSSREFF.

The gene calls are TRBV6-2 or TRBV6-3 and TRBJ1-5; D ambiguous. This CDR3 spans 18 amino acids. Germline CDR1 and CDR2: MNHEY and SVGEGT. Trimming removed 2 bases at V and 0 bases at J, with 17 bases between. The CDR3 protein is CASSYPGRGTYSNQPQHF. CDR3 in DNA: TGTGCCAGCAGTTACCCAGGTCGGGGAACTTATAGCAATCAGCCCCAGCATTTT.

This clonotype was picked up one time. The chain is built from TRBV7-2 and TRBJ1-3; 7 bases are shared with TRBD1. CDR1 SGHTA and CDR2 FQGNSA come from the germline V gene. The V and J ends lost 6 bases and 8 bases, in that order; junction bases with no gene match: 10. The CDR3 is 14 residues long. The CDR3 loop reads CASSRRQGLDTIYF. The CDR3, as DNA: TGTGCCAGCAGTCGAAGACAGGGCTTGGACACCATATATTTT.

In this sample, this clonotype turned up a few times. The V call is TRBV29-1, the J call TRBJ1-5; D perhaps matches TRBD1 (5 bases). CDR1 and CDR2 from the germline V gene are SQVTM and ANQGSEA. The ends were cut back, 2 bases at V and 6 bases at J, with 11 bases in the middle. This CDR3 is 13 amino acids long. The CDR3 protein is CSVELGAGQPQHF. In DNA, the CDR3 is TGCAGCGTTGAATTAGGGGCGGGTCAGCCCCAGCATTTT.

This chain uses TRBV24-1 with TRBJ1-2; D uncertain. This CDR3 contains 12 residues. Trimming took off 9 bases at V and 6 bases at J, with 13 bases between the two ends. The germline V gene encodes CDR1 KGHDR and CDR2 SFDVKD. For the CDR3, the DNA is TGTGCCACCCCGGCAGCGTTGCATGGCTACACCTTC. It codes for CATPAALHGYTF.

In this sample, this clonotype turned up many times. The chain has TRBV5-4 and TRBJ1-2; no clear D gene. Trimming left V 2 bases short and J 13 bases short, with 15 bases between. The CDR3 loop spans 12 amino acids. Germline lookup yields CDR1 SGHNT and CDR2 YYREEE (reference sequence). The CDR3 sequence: CASSFYRQSATF. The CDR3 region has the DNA TGTGCCAGCAGCTTTTATCGGCAGTCAGCCACCTTC. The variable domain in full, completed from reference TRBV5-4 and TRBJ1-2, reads ETGVTQSPTHLIKTRGQQVTLRCSSQSGHNTVSWYQQALGQGPQFIFQYYREEENGRGNFPPRFSGLQFPNYSSELNVNALELDDSALYLCASSFYRQSATFGSGTRLTVV.

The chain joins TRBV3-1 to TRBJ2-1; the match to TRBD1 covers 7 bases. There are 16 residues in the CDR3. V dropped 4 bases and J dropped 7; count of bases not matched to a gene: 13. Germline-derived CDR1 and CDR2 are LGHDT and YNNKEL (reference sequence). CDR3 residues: CASSPPTGSTDNEQFF. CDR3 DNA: TGTGCCAGCAGCCCACCGACAGGGAGCACGGATAATGAGCAGTTCTTC.

CDR3 region: CASSPRRGPLRDEAFF. CDR3 DNA: TGTGCCAGCAGCCCAAGGAGGGGACCATTAAGGGATGAAGCTTTCTTT. The chain combines TRBV6-2 or TRBV6-3 with TRBJ1-1; D perhaps matches TRBD1 (5 bases). The V end was cut by 6 bases, the J end by 7 bases, with 24 bases between. This CDR3 has 16 amino acids. CDR1 is MNHEY and CDR2 is SVGEGT in the germline V gene.

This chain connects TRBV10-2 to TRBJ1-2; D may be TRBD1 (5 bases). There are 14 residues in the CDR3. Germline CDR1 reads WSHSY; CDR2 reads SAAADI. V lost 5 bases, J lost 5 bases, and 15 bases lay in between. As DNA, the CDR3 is TGCGCCAGCAGTCCCGGGGGGACGGCTTATGGCTACACCTTC. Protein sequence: CASSPGGTAYGYTF.

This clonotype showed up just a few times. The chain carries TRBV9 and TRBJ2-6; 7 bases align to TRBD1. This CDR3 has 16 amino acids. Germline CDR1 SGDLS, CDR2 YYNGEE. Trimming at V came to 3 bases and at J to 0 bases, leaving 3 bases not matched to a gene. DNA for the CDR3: TGTGCCAGCAGCGGATACAGGGGCTCTGGGGCCAACGTCCTGACTTTC. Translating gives CASSGYRGSGANVLTF. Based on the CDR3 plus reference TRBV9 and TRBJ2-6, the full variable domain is DSGVTQTPKHLITATGQRVTLRCSPRSGDLSVYWYQQSLDQGLQFLIQYYNGEERAKGNILERFSAQQFPDLHSELNLSSLELGDSALYFCASSGYRGSGANVLTFGAGSRLTVL.

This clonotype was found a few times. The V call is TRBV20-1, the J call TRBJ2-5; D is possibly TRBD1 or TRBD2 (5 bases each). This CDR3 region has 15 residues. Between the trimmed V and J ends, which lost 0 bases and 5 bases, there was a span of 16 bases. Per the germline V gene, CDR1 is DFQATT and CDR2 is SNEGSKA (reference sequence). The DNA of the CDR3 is TGCAGTGCTAGAGAGGGGCACCGGGACCTTGAGACCCAGTACTTC. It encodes CSAREGHRDLETQYF.

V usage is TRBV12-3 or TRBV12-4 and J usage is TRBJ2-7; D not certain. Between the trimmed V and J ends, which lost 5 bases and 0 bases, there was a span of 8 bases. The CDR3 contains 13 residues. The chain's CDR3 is CASSTQISYEQYV. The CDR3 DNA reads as TGTGCCAGCAGTACACAGATCTCCTACGAGCAGTACGTC.

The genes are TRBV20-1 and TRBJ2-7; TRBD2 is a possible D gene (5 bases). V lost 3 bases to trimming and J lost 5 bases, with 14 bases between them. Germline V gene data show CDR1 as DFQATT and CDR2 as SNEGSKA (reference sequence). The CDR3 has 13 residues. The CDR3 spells CSASWLGADEQYF. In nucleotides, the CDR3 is TGCAGTGCTAGCTGGCTAGGAGCGGACGAGCAGTACTTC.

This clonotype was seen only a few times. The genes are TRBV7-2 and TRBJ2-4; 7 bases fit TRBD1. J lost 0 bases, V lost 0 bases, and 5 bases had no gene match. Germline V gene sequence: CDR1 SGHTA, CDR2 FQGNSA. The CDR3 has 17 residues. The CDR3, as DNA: TGTGCCAGCAGCTTAGCCCGGGACAGACTAGCCAAAAACATTCAGTACTTC. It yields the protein CASSLARDRLAKNIQYF.

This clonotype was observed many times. The CDR3 protein is CASSLWDNEQFF. For the CDR3, the DNA is TGTGCCAGCAGTTTATGGGACAATGAGCAGTTCTTC. The V and J genes are TRBV12-3 or TRBV12-4 and TRBJ2-1, with D unclear. This CDR3 spans 12 amino acids. V was pared by 2 bases and J by 5 bases, with 4 bases between.

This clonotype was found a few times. The CDR3 coding sequence is TGTGCCAGCGGGTCCTCCTACGAGCAGTACGTC. Amino acid sequence: CASGSSYEQYV. This sequence joins TRBV27 and TRBJ2-7; D ambiguous. CDR1 is MNHEY and CDR2 is SMNVEV in the germline V gene (reference sequence). This CDR3 is built from 11 residues. V was trimmed by 8 bases and J by 0 bases, leaving 5 bases between them.

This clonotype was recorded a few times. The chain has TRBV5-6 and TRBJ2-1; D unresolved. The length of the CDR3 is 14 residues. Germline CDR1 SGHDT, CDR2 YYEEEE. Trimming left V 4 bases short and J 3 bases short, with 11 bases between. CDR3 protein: CASSPSFLYNEQFF. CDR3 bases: TGTGCCAGCAGCCCCTCCTTCCTCTACAATGAGCAGTTCTTC.

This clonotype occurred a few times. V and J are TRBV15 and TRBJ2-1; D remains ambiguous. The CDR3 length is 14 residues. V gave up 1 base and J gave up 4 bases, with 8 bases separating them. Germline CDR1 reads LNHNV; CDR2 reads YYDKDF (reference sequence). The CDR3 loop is CATSRATKYNEQFF. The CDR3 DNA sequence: TGTGCCACCAGCAGAGCTACTAAATACAATGAGCAGTTCTTC. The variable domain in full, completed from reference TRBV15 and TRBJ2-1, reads DAMVIQNPRYQVTQFGKPVTLSCSQTLNHNVMYWYQQKSSQAPKLLFHYYDKDFNNEADTPDNFQSRRPNTSFCFLDIRSPGLGDTAMYLCATSRATKYNEQFFGPGTRLTVL.

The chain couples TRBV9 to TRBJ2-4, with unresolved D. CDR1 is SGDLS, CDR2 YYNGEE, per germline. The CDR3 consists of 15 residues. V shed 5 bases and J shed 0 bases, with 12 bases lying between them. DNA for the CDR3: TGTGCCAGCAGTCTCAGCCACTCAGCCAAAAACATTCAGTACTTC. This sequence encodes CASSLSHSAKNIQYF. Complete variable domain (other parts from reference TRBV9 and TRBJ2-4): DSGVTQTPKHLITATGQRVTLRCSPRSGDLSVYWYQQSLDQGLQFLIQYYNGEERAKGNILERFSAQQFPDLHSELNLSSLELGDSALYFCASSLSHSAKNIQYFGAGTRLSVL.